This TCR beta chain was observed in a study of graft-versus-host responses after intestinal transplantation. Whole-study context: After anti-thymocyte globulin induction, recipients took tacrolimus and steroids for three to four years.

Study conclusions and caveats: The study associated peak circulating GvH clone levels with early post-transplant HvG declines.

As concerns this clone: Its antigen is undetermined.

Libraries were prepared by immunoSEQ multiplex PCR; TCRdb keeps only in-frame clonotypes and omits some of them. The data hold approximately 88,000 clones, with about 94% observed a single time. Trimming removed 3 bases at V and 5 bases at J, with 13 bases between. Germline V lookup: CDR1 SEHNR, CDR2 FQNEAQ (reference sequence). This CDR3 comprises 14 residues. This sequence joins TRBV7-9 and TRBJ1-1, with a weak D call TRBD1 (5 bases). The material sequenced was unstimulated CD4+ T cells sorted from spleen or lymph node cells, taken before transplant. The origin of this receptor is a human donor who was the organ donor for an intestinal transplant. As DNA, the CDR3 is TGTGCCAGCAGCTTTGGGGGTAGGTTGACTGAAGCTTTCTTT. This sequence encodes CASSFGGRLTEAFF.